Below, 11 T cell receptor beta chains from the same sample are listed, as sequenced in a study of Tregs in tolerant kidney transplant recipients (dated by TCRdb to about 2019). Related donors were used in the transplants with nonmyeloablative bone marrow transplantation, and mixed chimerism was transient in the human trials. To prepare the library, the immunoSEQ multiplex PCR assay was applied. Here the immuneACCESS table is served through TCRdb, limited to in-frame sequences with V and J called. Missing clones are a known gap in these copies; in checked studies unresolved V genes cover under half, and the rest lacks a known reason. This sample has around 50,000 clones in its table, and about 89% of those were observed once. Approximately 14% of the sample lies in the top ten. The sequences come from CD8+ T cells from blood (PBMCs), collected 24 months after the transplant. All receptors come from a human patient who received a combined kidney and bone marrow transplant. After a transplant, certain T cells may trace back to the graft donor.

V and J are TRBV29-1 and TRBJ2-6, with a weak D call TRBD1 (6 bases). The CDR3 is 17 amino acids. Germline CDR1 and CDR2: SQVTM and ANQGSEA. The germline V and J ends were trimmed by 0 bases and 0 bases, with 12 bases remaining between them. Written as DNA, the CDR3 is TGCAGCGTTGAAGATTGGGGACACCCCTCTGGGGCCAACGTCCTGACTTTC. Its translation is CSVEDWGHPSGANVLTF.

The chain couples TRBV19 to TRBJ2-3, with D possibly matching TRBD1 (6 bases). V was shortened by 6 bases and J by 1 base, with 8 bases between the two germline ends. The CDR3 loop spans 13 amino acids. The germline V gene has CDR1 LNHDA and CDR2 SQIVND (reference sequence). The CDR3 DNA reads TGTGCCAGTAGAGGGGGAGGCACAGATACGCAGTATTTT. This codes for CASRGGGTDTQYF.

This rearrangement joins TRBV5-6 to TRBJ2-6; unclear D gene. The CDR3 loop spans 19 amino acids. The ends were cut back, 0 bases at V and 5 bases at J, with 21 bases in the middle. CDR1 and CDR2 (germline): SGHDT, YYEEEE. The CDR3 region is CASSLGSTLAAERANVLTF. The CDR3 coding sequence is TGTGCCAGCAGCTTGGGATCTACTTTGGCGGCAGAGAGGGCCAACGTCCTGACTTTC.

The rearrangement links TRBV6-6 to TRBJ1-2; 8 bases are a match to TRBD1. With V trimmed by 6 bases and J by 6 bases, 6 bases remained unmatched. The CDR3 contains 13 residues. Germline values: CDR1 MNHNY, CDR2 SVGAGI (reference sequence). The CDR3 sequence is CASRVQGADGYTF. CDR3 nucleotide sequence: TGTGCCAGCAGGGTTCAGGGGGCGGATGGCTACACCTTC.

This clone was seen just once. This chain links TRBV5-1 with TRBJ2-3; D is possibly TRBD2 (6 bases). This CDR3 contains 16 residues. Trimming cost V 1 base and J 2 bases, with 14 bases left between them. CDR1 and CDR2 from the germline V gene are SGHRS and YFSETQ. CDR3 nucleotide sequence: TGCGCCAGCAGCTTGTGGGAGGCTAGCGCCACAGATACGCAGTATTTT. Its translation is CASSLWEASATDTQYF.

This chain joins TRBV29-1 and TRBJ2-5, with TRBD2 matching over 14 bases. From germline, CDR1 is SQVTM and CDR2 ANQGSEA. The V segment lost 6 bases and the J segment 1 base; nucleotides outside the gene matches: 10. This CDR3 spans 17 amino acids. This CDR3 reads CSVDTGTSGSVQETQYF. The CDR3 nucleotides are TGCAGCGTCGATACCGGGACTAGCGGGAGTGTCCAAGAGACCCAGTACTTC.

The chain employs TRBV4-1 and TRBJ2-1; D is unclear. The V gene's germline CDR1 is MGHRA and CDR2 YSYEKL. V was clipped by 3 bases and J by 7 bases, with 10 bases between them. This CDR3 region has 13 residues. CDR3 sequence reads: CASSHPMSNEQFF. The CDR3 DNA reads TGCGCCAGCAGCCATCCTATGTCGAATGAGCAGTTCTTC.

V is TRBV11-2 and J is TRBJ1-4; D may be TRBD1 (6 bases). The CDR3 totals 13 residues. Germline V gene sequence: CDR1 SGHAT, CDR2 FQNNGV. V was cut by 0 bases and J by 12 bases, with 11 bases left in between. The CDR3 region is CASSLDYRAQLFF. The CDR3, as DNA: TGTGCCAGCAGCTTAGATTACAGGGCCCAACTGTTTTTT.

The chain links TRBV4-1 to TRBJ2-1, with D perhaps matching TRBD1 (5 bases). Germline V lookup: CDR1 MGHRA, CDR2 YSYEKL. V was trimmed by 2 bases and J by 8 bases, leaving 16 bases between them. The CDR3 has 15 amino acids. The CDR3 DNA reads TGCGCCAGCAGCCAACCAGGGATGGGGTGGGATGAGCAGTTCTTC. It encodes CASSQPGMGWDEQFF.

The gene calls are TRBV29-1 and TRBJ2-5; unclear D gene. Trimming cost V 8 bases and J 1 base, with 11 bases left between them. This CDR3 contains 12 residues. Per germline, CDR1 SQVTM and CDR2 ANQGSEA. The CDR3 nucleotides read TGCAGCACGACTGAGTTCCAAGAGACCCAGTACTTC. It specifies CSTTEFQETQYF.

The gene calls are TRBV13 and TRBJ2-1, with D perhaps matching TRBD1 (6 bases). V gave up 6 bases and J gave up 9 bases, with 15 bases separating them. In germline, CDR1 is PRHDT, CDR2 FYEKMQ (reference sequence). CDR3 size: 13 residues. CDR3 loop: CASRQQGSTEQFF. The DNA for the CDR3 is TGTGCCAGCAGACAACAGGGATCTACTGAGCAGTTCTTC.